The 28 T cell receptor beta chains presented below share a single source sample, sequenced in a study of human T cells and chemical hapten exposure. Blood, whole and unfractionated, served as the source for total RNA extraction. What the library attached to individual cDNA molecules were unique molecular identifiers. From the reads, TCRdb called clonotypes with MiXCR, one entry per CDR3 protein. The sample has more than 100,000 distinct CDR3 sequences; approximately 9.3% are singletons. Sequencing input: whole blood. The receptors originated from a human donor in good health. Some clones in this sample may be carry-over from other donors' samples.

The chain combines TRBV12-3 or TRBV12-4 with TRBJ2-3; no firm D call. Deletions cut 4 bases from V and 4 bases from J, with 9 bases between. The CDR3 totals 13 residues. As DNA, the CDR3 is TGTGCCAGCAGTTCAGTAGTCTCAGATACGCAGTATTTT. Translation gives CASSSVVSDTQYF.

This clonotype was picked up many times. The rearrangement links TRBV5-8 to TRBJ2-1; the match to TRBD2 covers 8 bases. Germline loops: CDR1 SGHTS, CDR2 YDEGEE. V was pared by 0 bases and J by 9 bases, with 8 bases of the junction left unmatched. The CDR3 loop spans 15 amino acids. The CDR3 coding sequence is TGTGCCAGCAGCTTGGACCCCGGGACTAGTCGTGAGCAGTTCTTC. This translates into CASSLDPGTSREQFF.

This chain joins TRBV5-6 and TRBJ2-1, with 8 positions matching TRBD1. V dropped 0 bases and J dropped 3; count of bases not matched to a gene: 11. The CDR3 sequence is 18 residues long. In germline, CDR1 is SGHDT, CDR2 YYEEEE. The CDR3 reads CASSLDEITGGIYNEQFF. CDR3 sequence (DNA): TGTGCCAGCAGCTTGGACGAGATTACAGGGGGAATCTACAATGAGCAGTTCTTC.

V usage is TRBV19 and J usage is TRBJ2-1, with 11 bases matching TRBD1. The CDR3 covers 16 residues. CDR1 LNHDA and CDR2 SQIVND come from the germline V gene (reference sequence). V lost 3 bases and J lost 8; bases outside the gene matches: 9. CDR3 region: CASSITGQGARDEQFF. Written as DNA, the CDR3 is TGTGCCAGTAGTATCACCGGACAGGGGGCTCGGGATGAGCAGTTCTTC.

This clonotype was detected a few times. This sequence joins TRBV6-2 or TRBV6-3 and TRBJ2-5, with D unclear. The CDR3 sequence is 13 residues long. CDR1 is MNHEY, CDR2 SVGEGT, per germline. V was shortened by 0 bases and J by 1 base, with 3 bases between the two germline ends. Here the CDR3 DNA reads TGTGCCAGCAGTTACTCGCTCCAAGAGACCCAGTACTTC. Its protein product is CASSYSLQETQYF.

The chain employs TRBV11-2 and TRBJ2-1; 9 nucleotides match TRBD2. With 2 bases clipped from V and 0 bases from J, the junction kept 8 bases outside the gene matches. Germline assignment: CDR1 SGHAT and CDR2 FQNNGV. The CDR3 totals 18 residues. For the CDR3, the DNA is TGTGCCAGCAGCTTACCCCTTAGCGGGGGTCTCTCCTACAATGAGCAGTTCTTC. Protein sequence: CASSLPLSGGLSYNEQFF.

This clonotype was recorded a few times. This sequence joins TRBV6-2 or TRBV6-3 and TRBJ2-1; maybe TRBD1 (5 bases). Deletions cut 2 bases from V and 3 bases from J, with 8 bases between. The CDR3 is 14 amino acids. Germline-derived CDR1 and CDR2 are MNHEY and SVGEGT. The CDR3 bases are TGTGCCAGCAGTTACGGGGCGGTCTACAATGAGCAGTTCTTC. This gives the protein CASSYGAVYNEQFF.

This clonotype was recorded at least ten times. This chain's CDR3 is CASSRQGQGSYNEQFF. DNA for the CDR3: TGCGCCAGCAGTCGACAGGGGCAAGGGTCCTACAATGAGCAGTTCTTC. This rearrangement joins TRBV5-1 to TRBJ2-1; 8 bases agree with TRBD1. The germline V gene has CDR1 SGHRS and CDR2 YFSETQ. V shed 5 bases and J 1 base; nucleotides not matched to a gene: 8. The CDR3 sequence is 16 residues long.

This clonotype occurred a few times. This chain uses TRBV20-1 with TRBJ2-3; 9 bases agree with TRBD1. Germline loops: CDR1 DFQATT, CDR2 SNEGSKA (reference sequence). The CDR3 runs 15 residues. The V gene end was trimmed by 2 bases and the J gene end by 6 bases; junction bases not matched to a gene: 9. The CDR3 DNA follows: TGCAGTGCTAGACTGGACAGGGGCAAATTGGATACGCAGTATTTT. It translates to CSARLDRGKLDTQYF.

This clonotype appeared many times. This chain joins TRBV10-3 and TRBJ2-3; 8 nucleotides match TRBD1. The CDR3 is made up of 14 amino acids. J was trimmed by 5 bases and V by 6 bases; bases with no gene match: 7. Germline V gene sequence: CDR1 ENHRY, CDR2 SYGVKD. This CDR3 is CAIRGQGSRDTQYF. The CDR3 DNA is TGTGCCATCAGAGGACAGGGATCAAGAGATACGCAGTATTTT.

This clonotype has more than one count but fewer than ten. V is TRBV12-3 or TRBV12-4 and J is TRBJ2-1; D is unresolved. Deletions cut 5 bases from V and 6 bases from J, with 5 bases between. CDR3 size: 11 residues. The CDR3 loop reads CASSVPNEQFF. The CDR3 DNA is TGTGCCAGCAGTGTCCCCAATGAGCAGTTCTTC.

This clonotype turned up a few times. The V call is TRBV20-1, the J call TRBJ2-7; TRBD1 might be the D (6 bases). Germline V lookup: CDR1 DFQATT, CDR2 SNEGSKA (reference sequence). CDR3 length: 13 residues. With 2 bases removed from V and 3 bases from J, the gap between germline ends came to 11 bases. The CDR3: CSARPPDSYEQYF. Here the CDR3 DNA reads TGCAGTGCTAGACCGCCGGACAGCTACGAGCAGTACTTC.

This clonotype was observed at least ten times. The gene calls are TRBV7-2 and TRBJ2-5; possible D gene TRBD1, 5 bases. The CDR3 sequence is 15 residues long. Germline loops: CDR1 SGHTA, CDR2 FQGNSA. Trimming pared 1 base from V and 2 bases from J, leaving 11 bases between. This chain's CDR3 is CASSLVTDRQETQYF. The CDR3 bases are TGTGCCAGCAGCTTAGTAACTGACAGACAAGAGACCCAGTACTTC.

Of note for this clonotype: One junction end disagrees with the germline gene, perhaps due to a read error. The chain joins TRBV12-3 or TRBV12-4 to TRBJ2-6; tentative D call: TRBD2 (6 bases). The CDR3 spans 17 residues. For the CDR3, the DNA is TGTGCCGGCAGTTTTATGCGGGGAGCCTCTGGGGCCAACGTCCTGACTTTC. Its protein is CAGSFMRGASGANVLTF.

This clonotype has a count of ten or more. This rearrangement joins TRBV6-1 to TRBJ2-7; D unclear. CDR1 MNHNS and CDR2 SASEGT come from the germline V gene. This CDR3 is 14 amino acids long. The ends were cut back, 0 bases at V and 6 bases at J, with 12 bases in the middle. The CDR3 protein is CASSEAGNRLEQYF. The CDR3 DNA follows: TGTGCCAGCAGTGAAGCCGGAAATCGGCTCGAGCAGTACTTC.

The chain has TRBV9 and TRBJ2-1; the D is unclear. The CDR3 covers 16 residues. Germline V CDR1 and CDR2: SGDLS, YYNGEE. With 0 bases removed from V and 2 bases from J, the gap between germline ends came to 12 bases. DNA of the CDR3: TGTGCCAGCAGCGTAGGGCCCCTGTCCCCCTACAATGAGCAGTTCTTC. Protein product: CASSVGPLSPYNEQFF.

This chain uses TRBV5-1 with TRBJ2-1; weak D call: TRBD1 (6 bases). Germline V gene sequence: CDR1 SGHRS, CDR2 YFSETQ. This CDR3 spans 16 amino acids. Trimming removed 1 base from V and 0 bases from J, with 11 bases in between. For the CDR3, the DNA is TGCGCCAGCAGCTTGTCCGGACAGACCTCCTACAATGAGCAGTTCTTC. This codes for CASSLSGQTSYNEQFF. The whole variable domain, filled in from reference TRBV5-1 and TRBJ2-1, reads KAGVTQTPRYLIKTRGQQVTLSCSPISGHRSVSWYQQTPGQGLQFLFEYFSETQRNKGNFPGRFSGRQFSNSRSEMNVSTLELGDSALYLCASSLSGQTSYNEQFFGPGTRLTVL.

The table lists this clonotype with many counts. The rearrangement uses TRBV5-4 and TRBJ1-3; D is possibly TRBD1 (5 bases). The CDR3 runs to 15 residues. The V and J ends lost 4 bases and 0 bases respectively, with 11 bases between them. From germline, CDR1 is SGHNT and CDR2 YYREEE (reference sequence). The CDR3 sequence: CASSLGGSSGNTIYF. The CDR3 DNA sequence: TGTGCCAGCAGCCTGGGGGGAAGCTCTGGAAACACCATATATTTT. Drawing the rest from reference TRBV5-4 and TRBJ1-3, the complete variable domain is ETGVTQSPTHLIKTRGQQVTLRCSSQSGHNTVSWYQQALGQGPQFIFQYYREEENGRGNFPPRFSGLQFPNYSSELNVNALELDDSALYLCASSLGGSSGNTIYFGEGSWLTVV.

This clonotype turned up a few times. The chain joins TRBV7-7 to TRBJ2-3; 8 bases align to TRBD2. Trimming took 1 base from V and 6 from J; bases not matched to a gene: 6. CDR1 and CDR2 (germline): SSHAT, FNYEAQ (reference sequence). CDR3 length: 15 amino acids. The CDR3 loop reads CASSLGNSGIDTQYF. Written as DNA, the CDR3 is TGTGCCAGCAGCTTAGGGAATAGCGGGATTGATACGCAGTATTTT.

The V call is TRBV6-1, the J call TRBJ2-1, with 7 bases identical to TRBD1. The CDR3 covers 15 residues. Looked up from germline, CDR1 is MNHNS and CDR2 is SASEGT. Losses at the gene ends were 8 bases for V and 8 bases for J; bases not matched to a gene: 15. The CDR3 DNA reads as TGTGCCAGCTCTCGTTGGGGGACAGAAGGCGATGAGCAGTTCTTC. Its protein product is CASSRWGTEGDEQFF.

A few counts support this clonotype. This rearrangement joins TRBV20-1 to TRBJ2-5; no clear D. Per germline, CDR1 DFQATT and CDR2 SNEGSKA (reference sequence). This CDR3 region has 16 residues. V shed 0 bases and J shed 2 bases, with 16 bases lying between them. The CDR3 sequence: CSARDSISYQQETQYF. CDR3 coding DNA: TGCAGTGCTAGAGATTCTATTTCTTACCAGCAAGAGACCCAGTACTTC.

The rearrangement uses TRBV9 and TRBJ2-3, with D possibly being TRBD1 (6 bases). CDR3 length: 15 amino acids. Between the trimmed V and J ends, which lost 0 bases and 2 bases, there was a span of 10 bases. Germline CDR1 is SGDLS and CDR2 is YYNGEE. DNA for the CDR3: TGTGCCAGCAGCGTAGGGCAGGGGATCACAGATACGCAGTATTTT. Its protein is CASSVGQGITDTQYF.

The chain has TRBV10-3 and TRBJ1-5; 7 nucleotides match TRBD1. Per the germline V gene, CDR1 is ENHRY and CDR2 is SYGVKD. The CDR3 length is 15 residues. With V trimmed by 6 bases and J by 0 bases, 5 bases remained unmatched. Written as DNA, the CDR3 is TGTGCCATCAGCTCGGACAGGCTTAGCAATCAGCCCCAGCATTTT. It specifies CAISSDRLSNQPQHF.

This clonotype was counted only a few times. This chain uses TRBV27 with TRBJ1-4; TRBD1 is a possible D gene (5 bases). CDR1 and CDR2 (germline): MNHEY, SMNVEV (reference sequence). V was cut by 6 bases and J by 3 bases, with 14 bases left in between. CDR3 length equals 15 residues. The CDR3 sequence is CASRPGIRANEKLFF. Here the CDR3 DNA reads TGTGCCAGCAGACCAGGGATTCGGGCTAATGAAAAACTGTTTTTT.

This rearrangement joins TRBV20-1 to TRBJ2-1; TRBD2 is a possible D gene (5 bases). Germline V lookup: CDR1 DFQATT, CDR2 SNEGSKA (reference sequence). The CDR3 is 15 residues long. Trimming removed 0 bases from V and 1 base from J, with 10 bases in between. The CDR3 sequence is CSAREPGSSYNEQFF. The CDR3 coding sequence is TGCAGTGCTAGAGAACCGGGAAGTTCCTACAATGAGCAGTTCTTC.

This clonotype was recorded many times. The chain is built from TRBV5-1 and TRBJ2-5, with D uncertain. This CDR3 spans 14 amino acids. V was clipped by 0 bases and J by 2 bases, with 8 bases between them. Germline loops: CDR1 SGHRS, CDR2 YFSETQ. CDR3: CASSLARLQETQYF. DNA of the CDR3: TGCGCCAGCAGCTTGGCCCGGCTGCAAGAGACCCAGTACTTC.

V is TRBV5-1 and J is TRBJ2-3; TRBD2 matches at 9 bases. The CDR3 runs 16 residues. Germline assignment: CDR1 SGHRS and CDR2 YFSETQ. V was pared by 4 bases and J by 0 bases, with 6 bases of the junction left unmatched. The CDR3 nucleotides are TGCGCCAGCAGCAACCGACTAGCGGAGAGCACAGATACGCAGTATTTT. Translating it yields CASSNRLAESTDTQYF.

The chain links TRBV12-3 or TRBV12-4 to TRBJ2-3; no firm D call. This CDR3 spans 13 amino acids. V was cut by 6 bases and J by 5 bases, with 12 bases left in between. The CDR3 DNA reads TGTGCCAGCAGCCCCTCACTGGGAGATACGCAGTATTTT. Translation: CASSPSLGDTQYF.